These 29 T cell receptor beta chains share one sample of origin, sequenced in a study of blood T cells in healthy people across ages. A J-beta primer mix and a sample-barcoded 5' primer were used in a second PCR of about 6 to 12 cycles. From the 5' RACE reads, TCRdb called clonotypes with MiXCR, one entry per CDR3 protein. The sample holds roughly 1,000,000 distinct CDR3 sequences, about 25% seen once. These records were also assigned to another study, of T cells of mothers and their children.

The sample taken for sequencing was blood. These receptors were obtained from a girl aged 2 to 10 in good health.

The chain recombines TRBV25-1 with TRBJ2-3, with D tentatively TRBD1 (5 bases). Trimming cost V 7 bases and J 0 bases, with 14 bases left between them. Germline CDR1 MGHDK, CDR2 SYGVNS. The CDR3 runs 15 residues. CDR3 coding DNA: TGTGCCAGCATAGATACAGGACCGAGCACAGATACGCAGTATTTT. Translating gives CASIDTGPSTDTQYF.

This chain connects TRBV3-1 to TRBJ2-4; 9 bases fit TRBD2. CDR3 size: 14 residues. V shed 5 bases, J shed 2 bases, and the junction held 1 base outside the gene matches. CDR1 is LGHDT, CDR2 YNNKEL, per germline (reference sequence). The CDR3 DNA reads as TGTGCCAGCAGCTCTAGCGGGACCAAAAACATTCAGTACTTC. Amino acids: CASSSSGTKNIQYF.

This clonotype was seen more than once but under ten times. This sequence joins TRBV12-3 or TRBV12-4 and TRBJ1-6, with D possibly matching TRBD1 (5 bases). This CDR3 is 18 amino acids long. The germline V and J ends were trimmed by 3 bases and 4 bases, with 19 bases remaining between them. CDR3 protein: CASSFTTSGTRYNSPLHF. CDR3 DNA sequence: TGTGCCAGCAGTTTCACTACATCCGGGACTCGGTATAATTCACCCCTCCACTTT.

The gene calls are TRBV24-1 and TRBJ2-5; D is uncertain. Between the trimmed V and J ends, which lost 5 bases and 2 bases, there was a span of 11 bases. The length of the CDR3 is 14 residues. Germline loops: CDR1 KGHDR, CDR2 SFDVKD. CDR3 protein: CATSGPVNQETQYF. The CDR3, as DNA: TGTGCCACCAGTGGCCCCGTAAATCAAGAGACCCAGTACTTC.

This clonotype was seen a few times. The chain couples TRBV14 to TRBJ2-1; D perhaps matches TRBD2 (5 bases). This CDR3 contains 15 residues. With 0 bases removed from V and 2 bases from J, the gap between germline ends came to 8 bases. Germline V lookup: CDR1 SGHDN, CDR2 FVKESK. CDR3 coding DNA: TGTGCCAGCAGCCAAGATGAGGGCCCCTACAATGAGCAGTTCTTC. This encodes CASSQDEGPYNEQFF.

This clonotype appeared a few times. The CDR3 region is CASSRTGVNSEQFF. CDR3 bases: TGTGCCAGCAGCCGGACAGGGGTCAACAGTGAGCAGTTCTTC. J is TRBJ2-5 and V is TRBV7-2, with TRBD1 matching over 9 bases. The better agreement between TRBJ2-1 and the DNA end casts doubt on the J call. This CDR3 has 14 amino acids. Germline loops: CDR1 SGHTA, CDR2 FQGNSA.

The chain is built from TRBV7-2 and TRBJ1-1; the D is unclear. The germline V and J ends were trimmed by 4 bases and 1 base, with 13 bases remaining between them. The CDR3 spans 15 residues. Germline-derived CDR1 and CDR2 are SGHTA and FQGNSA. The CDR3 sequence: CASSSTWATNTEAFF. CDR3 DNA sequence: TGTGCCAGCAGCTCAACCTGGGCCACGAACACTGAAGCTTTCTTT.

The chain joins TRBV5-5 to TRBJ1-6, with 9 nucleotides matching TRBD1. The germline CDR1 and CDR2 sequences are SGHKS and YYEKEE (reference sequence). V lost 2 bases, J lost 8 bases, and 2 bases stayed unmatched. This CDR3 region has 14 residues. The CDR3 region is CASSFDRGYSPLHF. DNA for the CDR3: TGTGCCAGCAGCTTTGACAGGGGGTATTCACCCCTCCACTTT.

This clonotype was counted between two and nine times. CDR3 amino acids: CASSPRVQGEQFF. CDR3 sequence (DNA): TGTGCCAGCAGCCCCCGAGTACAGGGTGAGCAGTTCTTC. The chain joins TRBV11-2 to TRBJ2-1; maybe TRBD1 (6 bases). Germline CDR1 and CDR2: SGHAT and FQNNGV. CDR3 length: 13 amino acids. Trimming pared 5 bases from V and 9 bases from J, leaving 14 bases between.

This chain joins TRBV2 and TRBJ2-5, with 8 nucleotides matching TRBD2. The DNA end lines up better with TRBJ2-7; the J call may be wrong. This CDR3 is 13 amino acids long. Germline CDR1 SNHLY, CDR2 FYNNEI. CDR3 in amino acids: CASTMGLGNEQYF. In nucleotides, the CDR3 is TGTGCCAGCACGATGGGACTAGGCAACGAGCAGTACTTC.

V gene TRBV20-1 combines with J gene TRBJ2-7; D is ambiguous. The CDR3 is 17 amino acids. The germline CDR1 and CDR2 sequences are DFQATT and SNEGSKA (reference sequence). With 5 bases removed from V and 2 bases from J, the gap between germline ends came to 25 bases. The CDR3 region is CSALVPPRSDPTYEQYF. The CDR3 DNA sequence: TGCAGTGCTCTAGTCCCCCCCCGGAGCGACCCGACCTACGAGCAGTACTTC.

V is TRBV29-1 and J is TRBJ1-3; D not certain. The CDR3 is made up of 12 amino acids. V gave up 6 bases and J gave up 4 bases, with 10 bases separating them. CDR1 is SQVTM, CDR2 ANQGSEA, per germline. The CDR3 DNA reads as TGCAGCGTGGTACCAGAGGGAAACACCATATATTTT. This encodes CSVVPEGNTIYF. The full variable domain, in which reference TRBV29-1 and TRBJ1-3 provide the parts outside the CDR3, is SAVISQKPSRDICQRGTSLTIQCQVDSQVTMMFWYRQQPGQSLTLIATANQGSEATYESGFVIDKFPISRPNLTFSTLTVSNMSPEDSSIYLCSVVPEGNTIYFGEGSWLTVV.

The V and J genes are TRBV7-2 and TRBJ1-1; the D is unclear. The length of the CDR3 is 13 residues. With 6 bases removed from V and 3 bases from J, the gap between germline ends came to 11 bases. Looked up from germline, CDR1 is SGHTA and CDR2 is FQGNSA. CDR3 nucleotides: TGTGCCAGCAGGCCTGAGGGATACACTGAAGCTTTCTTT. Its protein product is CASRPEGYTEAFF. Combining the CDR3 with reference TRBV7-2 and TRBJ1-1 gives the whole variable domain GAGVSQSPSNKVTEKGKDVELRCDPISGHTALYWYRQSLGQGLEFLIYFQGNSAPDKSGLPSDRFSAERTGGSVSTLTIQRTQQEDSAVYLCASRPEGYTEAFFGQGTRLTVV.

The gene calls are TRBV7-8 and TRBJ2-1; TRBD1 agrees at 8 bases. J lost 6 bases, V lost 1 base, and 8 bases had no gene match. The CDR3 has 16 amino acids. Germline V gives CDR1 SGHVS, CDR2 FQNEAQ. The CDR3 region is CASSLVRDRWRNEQFF. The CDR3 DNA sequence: TGTGCCAGCAGCTTAGTGCGGGACAGGTGGCGCAATGAGCAGTTCTTC.

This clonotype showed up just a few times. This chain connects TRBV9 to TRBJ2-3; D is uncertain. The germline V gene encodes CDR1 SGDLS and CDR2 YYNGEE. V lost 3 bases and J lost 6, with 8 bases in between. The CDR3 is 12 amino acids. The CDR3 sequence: CASSGLRDTQYF. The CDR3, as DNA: TGTGCCAGCAGCGGACTTCGGGATACGCAGTATTTT.

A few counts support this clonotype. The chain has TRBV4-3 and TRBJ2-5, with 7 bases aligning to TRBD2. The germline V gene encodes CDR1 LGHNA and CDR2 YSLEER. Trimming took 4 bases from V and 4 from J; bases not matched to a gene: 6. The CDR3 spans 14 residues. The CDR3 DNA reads TGCGCCAGCAGCCTAGGGACTAACGGAGAGACCCAGTACTTC. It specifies CASSLGTNGETQYF.

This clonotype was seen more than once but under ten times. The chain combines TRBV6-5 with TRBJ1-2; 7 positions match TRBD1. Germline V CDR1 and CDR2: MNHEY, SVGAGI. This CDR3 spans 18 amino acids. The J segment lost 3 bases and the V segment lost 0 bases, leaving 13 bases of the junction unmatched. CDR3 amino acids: CASSYSAPITGQYYGYTF. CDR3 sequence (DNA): TGTGCCAGCAGTTACTCGGCCCCGATCACGGGACAGTACTATGGCTACACCTTC.

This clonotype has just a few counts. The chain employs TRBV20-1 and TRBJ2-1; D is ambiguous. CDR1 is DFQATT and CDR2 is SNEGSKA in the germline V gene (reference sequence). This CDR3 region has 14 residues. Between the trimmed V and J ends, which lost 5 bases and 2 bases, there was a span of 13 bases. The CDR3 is CSAWTDLTYNEQFF. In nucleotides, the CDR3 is TGCAGTGCTTGGACGGATCTTACCTACAATGAGCAGTTCTTC.

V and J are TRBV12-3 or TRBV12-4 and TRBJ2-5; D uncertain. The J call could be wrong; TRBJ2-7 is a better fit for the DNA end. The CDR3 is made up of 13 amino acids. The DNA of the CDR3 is TGTGCCAGCACCCAAGGCGGCACCTACGAGCAGTACTTC. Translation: CASTQGGTYEQYF.

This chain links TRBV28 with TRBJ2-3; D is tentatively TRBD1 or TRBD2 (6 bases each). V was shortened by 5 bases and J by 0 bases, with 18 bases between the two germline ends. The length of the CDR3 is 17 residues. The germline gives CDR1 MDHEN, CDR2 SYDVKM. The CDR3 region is CASSPPYGGSSTDTQYF. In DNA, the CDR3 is TGTGCCAGCAGTCCCCCTTACGGGGGCTCTAGCACAGATACGCAGTATTTT.

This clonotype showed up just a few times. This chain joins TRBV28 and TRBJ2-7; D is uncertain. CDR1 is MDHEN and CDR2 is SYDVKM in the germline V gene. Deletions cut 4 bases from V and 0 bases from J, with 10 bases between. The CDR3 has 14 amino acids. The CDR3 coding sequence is TGTGCCAGCAGTTCGCAGGTCTCCTCCTACGAGCAGTACTTC. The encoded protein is CASSSQVSSYEQYF.

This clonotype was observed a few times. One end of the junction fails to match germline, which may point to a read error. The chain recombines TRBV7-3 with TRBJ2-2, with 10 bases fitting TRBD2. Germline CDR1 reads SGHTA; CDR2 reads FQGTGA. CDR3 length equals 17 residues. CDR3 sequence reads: CAGSISGGPQNTGELFF. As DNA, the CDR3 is TGTGCCGGCAGTATTAGCGGGGGGCCCCAGAACACCGGGGAGCTGTTTTTT.

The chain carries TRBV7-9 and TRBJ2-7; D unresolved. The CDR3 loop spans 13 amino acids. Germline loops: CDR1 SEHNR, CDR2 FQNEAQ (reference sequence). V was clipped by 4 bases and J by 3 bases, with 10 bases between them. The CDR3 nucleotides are TGTGCCAGCAGCTCCCCACACCACTACGAGCAGTACTTC. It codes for CASSSPHHYEQYF.

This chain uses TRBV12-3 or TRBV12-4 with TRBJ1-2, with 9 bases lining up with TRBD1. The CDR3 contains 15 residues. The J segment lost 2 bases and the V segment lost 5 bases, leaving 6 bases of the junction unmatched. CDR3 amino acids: CASSGAGTGNYGYTF. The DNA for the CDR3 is TGTGCCAGCAGTGGCGCTGGGACAGGGAACTATGGCTACACCTTC.

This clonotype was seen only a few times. The DNA of the CDR3 is TGTGCCAGCAGTTTATGGGGCAAGGAATTAGAAAAACTGTTTTTT. It encodes CASSLWGKELEKLFF. This chain uses TRBV28 with TRBJ1-4; D is ambiguous. The CDR3 has 15 residues. Trimming removed 0 bases from V and 8 bases from J, with 13 bases in between. The germline V gene encodes CDR1 MDHEN and CDR2 SYDVKM.

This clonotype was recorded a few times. CDR3 sequence (DNA): TGTGCCAGCAGTAAGGACAGAGTAACAGATACGCAGTATTTT. This gives the protein CASSKDRVTDTQYF. The V gene is TRBV28, the J gene TRBJ2-3, with a tentative D call TRBD1 (6 bases). CDR3 length: 14 amino acids. Germline V gene sequence: CDR1 MDHEN, CDR2 SYDVKM. V was trimmed by 5 bases and J by 3 bases, leaving 12 bases between them.

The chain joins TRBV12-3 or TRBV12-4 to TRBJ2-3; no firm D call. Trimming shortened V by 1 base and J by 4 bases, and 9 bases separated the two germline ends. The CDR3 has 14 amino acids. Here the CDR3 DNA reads TGTGCCAGCAGTTTAGACGCCAGGCCAGATACGCAGTATTTT. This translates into CASSLDARPDTQYF.

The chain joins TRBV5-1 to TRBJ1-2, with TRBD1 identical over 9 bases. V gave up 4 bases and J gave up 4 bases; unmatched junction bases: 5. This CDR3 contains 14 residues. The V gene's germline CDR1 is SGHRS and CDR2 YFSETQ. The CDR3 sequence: CASSTGGAGYGYTF. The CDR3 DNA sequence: TGCGCCAGCAGCACAGGGGGCGCGGGCTATGGCTACACCTTC.

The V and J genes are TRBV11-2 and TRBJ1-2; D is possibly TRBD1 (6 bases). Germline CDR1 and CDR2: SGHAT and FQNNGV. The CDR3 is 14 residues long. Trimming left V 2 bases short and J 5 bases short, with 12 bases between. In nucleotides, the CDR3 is TGTGCCAGCAGCTTAAAACTGAGGGGGTATGGCTACACCTTC. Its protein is CASSLKLRGYGYTF.